This T cell receptor beta chain was sequenced during a study of T cells in Graves' hyperthyroidism and ophthalmopathy. Points from the study as a whole: Blood samples included most of the expanded thyroid clonotypes exceeding 0.001.

Trimming removed 1 base from V and 4 bases from J; junction bases left unmatched: 0. Germline-derived CDR1 and CDR2 are SGHRS and YFSETQ. CDR3 length: 14 residues. The TCR beta CDR3 regions underwent amplification using RNA transcripts as the source. In the first-round RT-PCR of the TCR CDR3, the HTBI primer set was used. One entry per CDR3 protein results from TCRdb running MiXCR on the multiplex PCR reads. The sample lists a few hundred thousand distinct CDR3 sequences, 14% to 15% occurring once. Note on this clonotype: Its antigen is not known.

The clonotype comes from a woman aged 30 to 39 with Graves' hyperthyroidism. The sample comprised blood. The chain is built from TRBV5-1 and TRBJ2-2, with 8 bases fitting TRBD1. The CDR3 region has the DNA TGCGCCAGCAGCTTGCAGGGGGCCACCGGGGAGCTGTTTTTT. Translated: CASSLQGATGELFF.